One and the same sample provided the 23 T cell receptor beta chains below, sequenced in a study of blood T cell repertoires in COVID-19. The repertoire was sequenced with immunoSEQ multiplex PCR; TCRdb's copy has only in-frame clones and lacks some. The sample has 200,000 to 250,000 clones, 70% to 90% seen once. Sequenced input: PBMCs or T cells enriched from blood (not recorded which). The origin of the receptors is a young man who had recovered from COVID-19.

The chain is built from TRBV28 and TRBJ1-6; D ambiguous. This CDR3 has 13 residues. V was clipped by 3 bases and J by 10 bases, with 10 bases between them. The V gene's germline CDR1 is MDHEN and CDR2 SYDVKM. CDR3 nucleotide sequence: TGTGCCAGCAGTTTGGGAGAGGAATCACCCCTCCACTTT. It codes for CASSLGEESPLHF.

J is TRBJ1-1 and V is TRBV28, with TRBD1 matching 8 bases. Germline V CDR1 and CDR2: MDHEN, SYDVKM. V was pared by 5 bases and J by 11 bases, with 7 bases of the junction left unmatched. The CDR3 loop spans 12 amino acids. CDR3 amino acids: CASSLDRERAFF. Written as DNA, the CDR3 is TGTGCCAGCAGTCTGGACAGGGAGAGGGCTTTCTTT. Together with reference TRBV28 and TRBJ1-1, the CDR3 gives the full variable domain: DVKVTQSSRYLVKRTGEKVFLECVQDMDHENMFWYRQDPGLGLRLIYFSYDVKMKEKGDIPEGYSVSREKKERFSLILESASTNQTSMYLCASSLDRERAFFGQGTRLTVV.

The rearrangement uses TRBV7-7 and TRBJ2-1; 9 bases map to TRBD1. Germline loops: CDR1 SSHAT, CDR2 FNYEAQ (reference sequence). The CDR3 loop spans 15 amino acids. With 4 bases clipped from V and 3 bases from J, the junction kept 4 bases outside the gene matches. CDR3 in amino acids: CASSSGTGSYNEQFF. CDR3 coding DNA: TGTGCCAGCAGCTCAGGGACAGGGAGCTACAATGAGCAGTTCTTC.

The chain employs TRBV5-1 and TRBJ2-1; 7 bases are a match to TRBD2. Trimming took 2 bases from V and 7 from J; bases not matched to a gene: 6. From germline, CDR1 is SGHRS and CDR2 YFSETQ. The CDR3 totals 14 residues. CDR3 DNA sequence: TGCGCCAGCAGCTTTAACGCGGGGGTAAATGAGCAGTTCTTC. It translates to CASSFNAGVNEQFF.

The chain couples TRBV13 to TRBJ2-6, with 11 bases lining up with TRBD1. With 1 base clipped from V and 0 bases from J, the junction kept 8 bases outside the gene matches. Looked up from germline, CDR1 is PRHDT and CDR2 is FYEKMQ (reference sequence). The CDR3 sequence is 20 residues long. This chain's CDR3 is CASSLVALGTGGSGANVLTF. The CDR3 bases are TGTGCCAGCAGCTTAGTCGCCCTGGGGACAGGGGGCTCTGGGGCCAACGTCCTGACTTTC.

The J gene is TRBJ1-4, the V gene TRBV5-4; D unresolved. Germline V gives CDR1 SGHNT, CDR2 YYREEE (reference sequence). CDR3 length: 14 amino acids. V was clipped by 4 bases and J by 7 bases, with 14 bases between them. CDR3 nucleotides: TGTGCCAGCAGCCCTCAGGTCAATGTTGAAAAACTGTTTTTT. Its translation is CASSPQVNVEKLFF. Full variable domain (outside the CDR3, taken from reference TRBV5-4 and TRBJ1-4): ETGVTQSPTHLIKTRGQQVTLRCSSQSGHNTVSWYQQALGQGPQFIFQYYREEENGRGNFPPRFSGLQFPNYSSELNVNALELDDSALYLCASSPQVNVEKLFFGSGTQLSVL.

This chain links TRBV11-2 with TRBJ1-6; D might be TRBD1 (6 bases). Germline V lookup: CDR1 SGHAT, CDR2 FQNNGV. This CDR3 comprises 16 residues. With 2 bases removed from V and 5 bases from J, the gap between germline ends came to 13 bases. In DNA form, the CDR3 reads TGTGCCAGCAGCTTATTCTTGGACAGTCATAATTCACCCCTCCACTTT. This encodes CASSLFLDSHNSPLHF.

The V call is TRBV4-3, the J call TRBJ2-5, with 14 nucleotides matching TRBD2. The CDR3 runs to 16 residues. V lost 5 bases, J lost 1 base, and 3 bases stayed unmatched. Germline V lookup: CDR1 LGHNA, CDR2 YSLEER. The DNA for the CDR3 is TGCGCCAGCAGCTTCGGGACTAGCGGGGGCCAAGAGACCCAGTACTTC. This translates into CASSFGTSGGQETQYF.

This chain connects TRBV30 to TRBJ1-5; 7 bases fit TRBD1. The junction had 5 bases not matched to a gene; V was cut back by 5 bases and J by 4 bases. The germline V gene has CDR1 GTSNPN and CDR2 SVGIG (reference sequence). This CDR3 is 13 amino acids long. The CDR3 DNA follows: TGTGCCTGGGGGGGACAGCCGAATCAGCCCCAGCATTTT. It specifies CAWGGQPNQPQHF.

J is TRBJ2-7 and V is TRBV7-9; 7 bases match TRBD2. This CDR3 has 13 amino acids. The V segment lost 4 bases and the J segment 6 bases; nucleotides outside the gene matches: 6. Germline CDR1 SEHNR, CDR2 FQNEAQ (reference sequence). The CDR3 nucleotides read TGTGCCAGCAGCTACGGGGGGAGCGCCGAGCAGTACTTC. Encoded protein: CASSYGGSAEQYF.

This sequence joins TRBV6-5 and TRBJ2-2, with 11 bases fitting TRBD2. The trim removed 8 bases at V and 3 bases at J, leaving 2 bases unmatched. Germline assignment: CDR1 MNHEY and CDR2 SVGAGI. The CDR3 extends over 14 amino acids. The CDR3 loop reads CASGSGGDTGELFF. Here the CDR3 DNA reads TGTGCCAGCGGTAGCGGGGGGGACACCGGGGAGCTGTTTTTT.

The chain couples TRBV6-4 to TRBJ2-1, with TRBD1 matching 10 bases. The V segment lost 4 bases and the J segment 8 bases; nucleotides outside the gene matches: 5. The CDR3 spans 14 residues. The V gene's germline CDR1 is MRHNA and CDR2 SNTAGT. The CDR3 spells CASSASTGGYEQFF. The DNA of the CDR3 is TGTGCCAGCAGTGCGTCGACAGGGGGCTATGAGCAGTTCTTC.

In its sample, this clone was seen once. The chain carries TRBV19 and TRBJ1-6; no firm D call. V was pared by 6 bases and J by 2 bases, with 11 bases between. The germline gives CDR1 LNHDA, CDR2 SQIVND (reference sequence). This CDR3 spans 15 amino acids. CDR3 nucleotides: TGTGCCAGTAGGTTCACCGGGACCTATAATTCACCCCTCCACTTT. This gives the protein CASRFTGTYNSPLHF.

This chain uses TRBV9 with TRBJ1-4; 7 bases are shared with TRBD1. Germline CDR1 SGDLS, CDR2 YYNGEE. Trimming took 4 bases from V and 8 from J; bases not matched to a gene: 8. This CDR3 comprises 14 residues. The CDR3 coding sequence is TGTGCCAGCAGCCCGGGGCCAGGGGGAGAAAAACTGTTTTTT. Translation: CASSPGPGGEKLFF.

This chain joins TRBV4-1 and TRBJ1-5, with 9 nucleotides matching TRBD1. V was clipped by 3 bases and J by 6 bases; unmatched bases: 6. Looked up from germline, CDR1 is MGHRA and CDR2 is YSYEKL. The CDR3 contains 15 residues. The CDR3 DNA reads as TGCGCCAGCAGCCAGGGGGACAGGGTCGGTCAGCCCCAGCATTTT. As protein: CASSQGDRVGQPQHF.

The rearrangement uses TRBV9 and TRBJ1-3; TRBD1 might be the D (5 bases). The CDR3 loop spans 15 amino acids. Trimming stripped 0 bases from V and 13 bases from J, with 20 bases between. Germline V gene data show CDR1 as SGDLS and CDR2 as YYNGEE. The CDR3 nucleotides read TGTGCCAGCAGCGTAGCGGATTTTTGGGGCGACGGAATATATTTT. It specifies CASSVADFWGDGIYF.

This clone was observed a handful of times. This rearrangement joins TRBV7-9 to TRBJ1-2, with 8 positions matching TRBD1. The CDR3 consists of 13 residues. V gave up 6 bases and J gave up 4 bases; unmatched junction bases: 4. Germline-derived CDR1 and CDR2 are SEHNR and FQNEAQ (reference sequence). CDR3 protein: CASRKDRAYGYTF. The CDR3 DNA sequence: TGTGCCAGCAGGAAGGACAGGGCCTATGGCTACACCTTC.

V and J are TRBV4-3 and TRBJ2-7; no definite D call. The V gene's germline CDR1 is LGHNA and CDR2 YSLEER. The germline V and J ends were trimmed by 0 bases and 4 bases, with 7 bases remaining between them. The CDR3 is 13 residues long. CDR3 protein: CASSQENSYEQYF. Here the CDR3 DNA reads TGCGCCAGCAGCCAAGAGAACAGTTACGAGCAGTACTTC.

The chain uses TRBV5-6 and TRBJ1-6; D gene unclear. The germline CDR1 and CDR2 sequences are SGHDT and YYEEEE. There are 17 residues in the CDR3. Trimming removed 1 base from V and 0 bases from J, with 11 bases in between. The chain's CDR3 is CASSLLGRSSYNSPLHF. The CDR3 DNA follows: TGTGCCAGCAGCTTGCTAGGGAGAAGCTCCTATAATTCACCCCTCCACTTT. Looking up the rest from reference TRBV5-6 and TRBJ1-6 gives the full variable domain: DAGVTQSPTHLIKTRGQQVTLRCSPKSGHDTVSWYQQALGQGPQFIFQYYEEEERQRGNFPDRFSGHQFPNYSSELNVNALLLGDSALYLCASSLLGRSSYNSPLHFGNGTRLTVT.

The chain employs TRBV4-1 and TRBJ2-3; 11 positions agree with TRBD2. V was pared by 2 bases and J by 3 bases, with 4 bases of the junction left unmatched. Germline-derived CDR1 and CDR2 are MGHRA and YSYEKL. The CDR3 spans 16 residues. The DNA for the CDR3 is TGCGCCAGCAGCCAATTAACTAGCGGGAGAACAGATACGCAGTATTTT. As protein: CASSQLTSGRTDTQYF.

The genes are TRBV10-2 and TRBJ1-2; 8 bases fit TRBD1. J was trimmed by 5 bases and V by 3 bases; bases with no gene match: 11. Germline V gene data show CDR1 as WSHSY and CDR2 as SAAADI. The CDR3 loop spans 16 amino acids. Here the CDR3 reads CASSDNPGTGPYGYTF. CDR3 in DNA: TGCGCCAGCAGTGACAATCCCGGGACAGGCCCGTATGGCTACACCTTC.

DNA for the CDR3: TGTGCCAGCAGCTTAGATTTAGAGAAGACAGATACGCAGTATTTT. It translates to CASSLDLEKTDTQYF. This chain links TRBV7-9 with TRBJ2-3, with D uncertain. Germline-derived CDR1 and CDR2 are SEHNR and FQNEAQ (reference sequence). V lost 1 base to trimming and J lost 3 bases, with 11 bases between them. CDR3 length: 15 amino acids. Variable domain in full (rest from reference TRBV7-9 and TRBJ2-3): DTGVSQNPRHKITKRGQNVTFRCDPISEHNRLYWYRQTLGQGPEFLTYFQNEAQLEKSRLLSDRFSAERPKGSFSTLEIQRTEQGDSAMYLCASSLDLEKTDTQYFGPGTRLTVL.

The CDR3, as DNA: TGTGCCAGCAGCCGGAACACGGGGGACAGAAATTCACCCCTCCACTTT. Amino acid sequence: CASSRNTGDRNSPLHF. The rearrangement joins TRBV4-2 to TRBJ1-6, with 7 bases matching TRBD1. This CDR3 spans 16 amino acids. Germline assignment: CDR1 LGHNA and CDR2 YNFKEQ. V lost 4 bases and J lost 7; bases outside the gene matches: 10.